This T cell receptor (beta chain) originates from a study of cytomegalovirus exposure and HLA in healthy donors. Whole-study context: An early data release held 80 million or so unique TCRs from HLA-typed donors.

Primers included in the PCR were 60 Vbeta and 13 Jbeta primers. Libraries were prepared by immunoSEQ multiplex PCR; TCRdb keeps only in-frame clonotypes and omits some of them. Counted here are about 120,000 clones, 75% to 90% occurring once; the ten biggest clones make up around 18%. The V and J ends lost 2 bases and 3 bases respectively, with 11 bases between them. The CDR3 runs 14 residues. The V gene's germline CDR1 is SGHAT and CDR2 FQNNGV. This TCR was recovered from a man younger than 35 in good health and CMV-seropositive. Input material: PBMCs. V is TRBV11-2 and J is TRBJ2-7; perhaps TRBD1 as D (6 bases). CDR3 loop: CASSLMGAHYEQYF. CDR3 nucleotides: TGTGCCAGCAGCTTAATGGGGGCCCACTACGAGCAGTACTTC.